What follows are 3 T cell receptor beta chains derived from one specimen sequenced in a study of vaccination and CD4 T cells after COVID-19. Noted treatment: approximately 9-day PBMC culture with coronavirus spike peptide pools or control peptides (ViraFEST assay). The Oncomine TCR Beta short-read assay was what sequenced the DNA obtained from cultured CD4+ T cells. TCRdb re-called the PCR reads through MiXCR, storing one row per CDR3 protein. This sample has approximately 12,000 distinct CDR3 sequences, with roughly 61% found just once. These TCRs' antigens remain unknown. The sequencing sample was made of CD4+ T cells from blood, cultured in vitro. The receptors here all came from a human donor who had recovered from COVID-19.

The genes are TRBV7-9 and TRBJ2-7, with a possible D match to TRBD1 (5 bases). Germline V CDR1 and CDR2: SEHNR, FQNEAQ (reference sequence). This CDR3 spans 13 amino acids. The V and J ends lost 5 bases and 4 bases respectively, with 12 bases between them. For the CDR3, the DNA is TGTGCCAGCAGCGGTTGGGGCTTTTACGAGCAGTACTTC. Amino acid sequence: CASSGWGFYEQYF.

CDR3 sequence: CASSLGQGFQPQHF. CDR3 DNA sequence: TGTGCCAGCAGCTTAGGTCAGGGGTTCCAGCCCCAGCATTTT. V usage is TRBV7-2 and J usage is TRBJ1-5; TRBD1 is a possible D gene (6 bases). V was pared by 1 base and J by 7 bases, with 11 bases between. Looked up from germline, CDR1 is SGHTA and CDR2 is FQGNSA. This CDR3 has 14 residues.

V is TRBV6-1 and J is TRBJ1-6, with TRBD1 matching over 9 bases. The CDR3 runs 15 residues. Looked up from germline, CDR1 is MNHNS and CDR2 is SASEGT. Trimming removed 6 bases from V and 9 bases from J; junction bases left unmatched: 9. The DNA of the CDR3 is TGTGCCAGCAGCGTGGGACAGGGAGAGGGTTCACCCCTCCACTTT. It encodes CASSVGQGEGSPLHF.